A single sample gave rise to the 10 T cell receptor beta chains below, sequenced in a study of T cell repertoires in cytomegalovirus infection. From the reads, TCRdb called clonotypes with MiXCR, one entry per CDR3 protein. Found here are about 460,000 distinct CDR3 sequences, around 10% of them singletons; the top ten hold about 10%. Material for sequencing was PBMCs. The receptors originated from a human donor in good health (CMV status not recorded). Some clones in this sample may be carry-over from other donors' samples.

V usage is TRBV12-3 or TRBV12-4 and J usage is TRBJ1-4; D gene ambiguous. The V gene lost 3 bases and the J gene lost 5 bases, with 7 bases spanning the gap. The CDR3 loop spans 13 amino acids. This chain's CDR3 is CASSFSGNEKLFF. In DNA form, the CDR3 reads TGTGCCAGCAGTTTTTCTGGGAATGAAAAACTGTTTTTT.

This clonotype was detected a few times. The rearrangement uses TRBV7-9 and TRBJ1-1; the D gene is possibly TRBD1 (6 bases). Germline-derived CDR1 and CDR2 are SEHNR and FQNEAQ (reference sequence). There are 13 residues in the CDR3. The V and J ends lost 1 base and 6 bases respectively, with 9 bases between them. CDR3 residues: CASSLVQGAEAFF. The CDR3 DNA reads TGTGCCAGCAGCTTAGTACAGGGTGCTGAAGCTTTCTTT. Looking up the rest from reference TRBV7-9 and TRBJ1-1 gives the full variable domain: DTGVSQNPRHKITKRGQNVTFRCDPISEHNRLYWYRQTLGQGPEFLTYFQNEAQLEKSRLLSDRFSAERPKGSFSTLEIQRTEQGDSAMYLCASSLVQGAEAFFGQGTRLTVV.

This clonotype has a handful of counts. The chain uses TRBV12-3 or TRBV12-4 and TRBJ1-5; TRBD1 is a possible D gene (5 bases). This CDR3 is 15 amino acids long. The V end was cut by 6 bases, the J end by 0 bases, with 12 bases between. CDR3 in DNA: TGTGCCAGCAGACGGACATCGTATAGCAATCAGCCCCAGCATTTT. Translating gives CASRRTSYSNQPQHF.

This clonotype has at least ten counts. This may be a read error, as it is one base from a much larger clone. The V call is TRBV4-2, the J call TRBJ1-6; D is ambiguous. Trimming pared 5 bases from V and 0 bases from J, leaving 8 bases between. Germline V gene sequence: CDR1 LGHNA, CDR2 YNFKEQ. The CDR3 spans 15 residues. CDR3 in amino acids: CASSVGSSYNSPLHF. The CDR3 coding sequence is TGTGCCAGCAGCGTCGGGAGCTCCTATAATTCACCCCTCCACTTT.

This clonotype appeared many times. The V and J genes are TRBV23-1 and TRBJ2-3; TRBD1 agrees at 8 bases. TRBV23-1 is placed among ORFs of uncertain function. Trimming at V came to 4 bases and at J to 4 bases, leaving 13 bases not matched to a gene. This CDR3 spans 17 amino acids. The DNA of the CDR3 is TGCGCCAGCAGTCCAGGAGCCGGTCAGGGGGCGTCAGATACGCAGTATTTT. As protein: CASSPGAGQGASDTQYF.

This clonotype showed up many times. The CDR3 nucleotides are TGCAGTGCTAGAGATAGGACAACTTGGGAGCAGTACTTC. Translating it yields CSARDRTTWEQYF. V gene TRBV20-1 combines with J gene TRBJ2-7, with D maybe TRBD1 (5 bases). The CDR3 extends over 13 amino acids. Germline CDR1 and CDR2: DFQATT and SNEGSKA (reference sequence). V dropped 0 bases and J dropped 7 bases, with 13 bases sitting between them.

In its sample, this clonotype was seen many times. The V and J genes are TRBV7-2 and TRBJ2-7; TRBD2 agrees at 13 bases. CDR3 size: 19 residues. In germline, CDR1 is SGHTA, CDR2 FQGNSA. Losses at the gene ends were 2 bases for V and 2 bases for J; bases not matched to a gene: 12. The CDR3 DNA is TGTGCCAGCAGCTTACTCTTTTCGGGACTAGCGGGACTTACCTACGAGCAGTACTTC. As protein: CASSLLFSGLAGLTYEQYF.

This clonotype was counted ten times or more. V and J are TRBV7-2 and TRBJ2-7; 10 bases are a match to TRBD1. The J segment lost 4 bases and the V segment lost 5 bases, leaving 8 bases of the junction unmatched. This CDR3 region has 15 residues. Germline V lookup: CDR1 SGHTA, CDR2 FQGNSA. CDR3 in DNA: TGTGCCAGCAGCCTCCGGGACAGGGGCTTGTACGAGCAGTACTTC. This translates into CASSLRDRGLYEQYF.

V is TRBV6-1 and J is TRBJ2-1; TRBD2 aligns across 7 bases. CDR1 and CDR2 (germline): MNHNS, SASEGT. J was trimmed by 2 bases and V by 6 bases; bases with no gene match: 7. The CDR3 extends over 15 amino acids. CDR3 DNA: TGTGCCAGCAGCCCCGGCGGGAGCACCTACAATGAGCAGTTCTTC. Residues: CASSPGGSTYNEQFF.

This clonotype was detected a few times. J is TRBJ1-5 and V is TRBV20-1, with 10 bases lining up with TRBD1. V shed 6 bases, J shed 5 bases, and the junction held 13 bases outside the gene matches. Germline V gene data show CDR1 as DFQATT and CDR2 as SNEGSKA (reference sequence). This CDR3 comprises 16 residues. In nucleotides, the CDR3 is TGCAGTGCAACTGACCCGACAGGGGGCAACGATCAGCCCCAGCATTTT. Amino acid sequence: CSATDPTGGNDQPQHF.